This record looks at one TCR beta chain sequence and its context. Its antigen remains unidentified. No much larger clonotype is one base removed from it; base qualities were not supplied. The sample is drawn from a study of technical replicates of blood from a few donors (dated by TCRdb to the late 2010s). CDR1 is given as MNHNY and CDR2 as SVGAGI, both from the germline V gene (reference sequence). The CDR3 numbers 16 residues from cysteine through phenylalanine. Only the CDR3 part of the read is kept: 48 bases, read in frame from the first base. V ends up 6 bases short and J 7 bases short, with an unmatched junction base count of 14. Receptors were amplified or captured by the immunoSEQ multiplex PCR assay. What TCRdb holds here is the immuneACCESS table cut down to in-frame rearrangements. Part of the clones is not present; checked against another copy, under half of the missing clones reflect an unresolved V gene, and the others are unexplained. The sample has roughly 80,000 clones on record, under 96% of them singletons. Jointly, the top ten make up about 0.41% of the sample.

The sequencing input was T cells isolated from PBMCs. The origin of this receptor is a human donor in good health. This receptor chain uses TRBV6-6 and TRBJ2-1, and TRBD2 matches 8 of the central bases. DNA sequence: TGTGCCAGCAGCCAGCCCCCAGCGGGAGTCTCTAATGAGCAGTTCTTC. Protein translation: CASSQPPAGVSNEQFF.